The rows below give T cell receptor beta chains drawn from one sample of a study of cytomegalovirus exposure and HLA in healthy donors. Sequenced by immunoSEQ multiplex PCR; TCRdb stores in-frame clones only, minus some. The repertoire includes 120,000 or so clones, under 85% of them detected once, and roughly 6% sits in the top ten. The sample comprised PBMCs. These receptor sequences come from a man in his late teens or twenties in good health and CMV-seropositive. CDR3s include the opening cysteine and the closing phenylalanine or tryptophan.

CDR3 length,J gene,V gene,CDR3 protein
13,TRBJ2-5,TRBV30,CATEAGVKETQYF
14,TRBJ2-7,TRBV6-5,CASSEGQGLYEQYF
14,TRBJ2-7,TRBV7-6,CASSLYGRSYEQYF
12,TRBJ1-2,TRBV30,CACQTLGYGYTF
14,TRBJ2-7,TRBV5-4,CASSLWQGSNEQYF
13,TRBJ2-1,TRBV6-1,CASSQYQGDEQFF
13,TRBJ2-3,TRBV6-5,CASAGAGTDTQYF
14,TRBJ1-2,TRBV5-4,CASSFSGGNYGYTF
16,TRBJ1-1,TRBV30,CAQRSYLQGQNTEAFF
14,TRBJ1-6,TRBV11-2,CASSSTGGHSPLHF
13,TRBJ2-7,TRBV27,CATQTRGSHEQYF
16,TRBJ2-3,TRBV14,CASSQAGILGGDTQYF
16,TRBJ2-7,TRBV5-1,CASSLLSGVETYEQYF
16,TRBJ1-3,TRBV7-9,CASSPSGGGSGNTIYF
15,TRBJ2-7,TRBV15,CATSRHDRGLYEQYF
13,TRBJ2-7,TRBV6-6,CASSSTGAYEQYF
12,TRBJ1-1,TRBV7-2,CASSKSLLQAFF
15,TRBJ1-1,TRBV7-6,CASSSQVLTNTEAFF
15,TRBJ1-3,TRBV6-5,CASSMLEILGNTIYF
14,TRBJ2-2,TRBV6-5,CASRQGTYTGELFF
19,TRBJ1-6,TRBV19,CASSTGTGGVPSYNSPLHF
15,TRBJ2-7,TRBV15,CATSRGRGQSYEQYF
17,TRBJ2-1,TRBV5-1,CASSLRTSGSSYNEQFF
18,TRBJ2-3,TRBV5-1,CASSLWASGTPSTDTQYF
15,TRBJ2-3,TRBV30,CAWRHGGAKEDTQYF
14,TRBJ1-1,TRBV7-9,CASSMGRIDTEAFF
19,TRBJ2-6,TRBV4-2,CASSHPKGLVGSGANGLTF
17,TRBJ2-1,TRBV25-1,CASNFGTGGSSYNEQFF
14,TRBJ2-1,TRBV5-1,CASTYGGEYNEQFF
14,TRBJ1-2,TRBV5-1,CASSRDSQTGGYTF
17,TRBJ1-2,TRBV6-4,CASSEGQGQALNYGYTF
14,TRBJ2-7,TRBV13,CASSVRDRGHEQYF
14,TRBJ1-1,TRBV2,CASSGTVMNTEAFF
15,TRBJ2-5,TRBV30,CAWSVRLGGFKTQYF
15,TRBJ2-1,TRBV7-6,CASSDGDYAYNEQFF
16,TRBJ1-2,TRBV19,CASSISTGPANYGYTF
13,TRBJ1-5,TRBV30,CAWSSQGKQPQHF
15,TRBJ2-6,TRBV28,CASSQGAAGANVLTF
14,.,TRBV10-3,CAISEPDRAYEQYF
14,TRBJ2-3,TRBV7-7,CASSLRQGSDTQYF
14,TRBJ1-4,TRBV5-1,CASSFGGGSEKLFF
13,TRBJ1-2,TRBV29-1,CSVESGDGYGYTF
12,TRBJ2-5,TRBV21-1,CASKGLGETQYF
12,TRBJ1-1,TRBV4-1,CASSLYPAEAFF
13,TRBJ2-3,TRBV6-5,CASSPRSVNTQYF
15,TRBJ2-3,TRBV2,CASRAGLAGRDTQYF
15,TRBJ2-7,TRBV4-1,CASSQVAGWSYEQYF
13,TRBJ2-7,TRBV27,CASSSTGSYEQYF
14,TRBJ1-1,TRBV6-5,CASRVVWANTEAFF
12,TRBJ1-2,TRBV6-5,CASSPDRVGYTF
15,TRBJ1-1,TRBV9,CASSGDRLAGTEAFF
15,TRBJ2-6,TRBV5-1,CASSWTVSGANGLTF